The 26 T cell receptor beta chains in this list originate from one sample, sequenced in a study of cytomegalovirus exposure and HLA in healthy donors. Amplification used 60 Vbeta primers and 13 Jbeta primers. Data came from immunoSEQ multiplex PCR; TCRdb stores just in-frame clones and leaves some out. The sample consists of about 180,000 clones, over 70% of them appearing once. Specimen: PBMCs. The receptors here all came from a man in his forties in good health and CMV-seronegative.

The chain combines TRBV6-5 with TRBJ2-3, with 11 bases matching TRBD2. The germline V gene encodes CDR1 MNHEY and CDR2 SVGAGI. V trimming: 8 bases; J trimming: 8 bases; junction bases outside the gene matches: 12. This CDR3 has 15 amino acids. The CDR3 DNA reads as TGTGCCAGCGCCACTAGCGGGGGCCTTCCGGGTACGCAGTATTTT. It translates to CASATSGGLPGTQYF.

V usage is TRBV5-6 and J usage is TRBJ2-7; tentatively, D is TRBD2 (6 bases). This CDR3 spans 12 amino acids. Germline assignment: CDR1 SGHDT and CDR2 YYEEEE. Trimming removed 0 bases from V and 6 bases from J, with 7 bases in between. The CDR3 coding sequence is TGTGCCAGCAGCTTGGTGGGAGGCGAGCAGTACTTC. Protein product: CASSLVGGEQYF.

This chain joins TRBV5-1 and TRBJ2-7; perhaps TRBD2 as D (6 bases). CDR1 and CDR2 from the germline V gene are SGHRS and YFSETQ. The V gene lost 4 bases and the J gene lost 5 bases, with 10 bases spanning the gap. The CDR3 covers 12 residues. CDR3 nucleotides: TGCGCCAGCAGCCGGGGGACTGACGAGCAGTACTTC. Translated, it gives CASSRGTDEQYF.

The CDR3 nucleotides are TGTGCCATCAGCGAAACAGGGAGCCGGTCCACTGAAGCTTTCTTT. Protein product: CAISETGSRSTEAFF. The genes are TRBV10-3 and TRBJ1-1; D is possibly TRBD1 (6 bases). Trimming stripped 6 bases from V and 4 bases from J, with 18 bases between. This CDR3 has 15 amino acids. Germline lookup yields CDR1 ENHRY and CDR2 SYGVKD.

Worth noting for this clone: At one of its ends the junction is not consistent with the germline gene, which may arise from a read error. The chain uses TRBV30 and TRBJ1-4; D call uncertain. The CDR3 has 14 amino acids. CDR1 and CDR2 from the germline V gene are GTSNPN and SVGIG (reference sequence). The CDR3 coding sequence is TGTGCCTGGAGTGAAGGAACAACTAATGAAAAGCTGTTTTTT. Translation: CAWSEGTTNEKLFF.

The CDR3 region has the DNA TGTGCCAGCGGATGGGACAGGGAGAACACTGAAGCTTTCTTT. This sequence encodes CASGWDRENTEAFF. The chain uses TRBV12-1 and TRBJ1-1; TRBD1 was called by the table and not checked on the DNA. TRBV12-1 constitutes a pseudogene. This CDR3 has 14 amino acids.

In this sample, this clone turned up once. The chain couples TRBV7-2 to TRBJ2-1; TRBD2 matches at 8 bases. J was trimmed by 6 bases and V by 6 bases; bases with no gene match: 7. The CDR3 covers 14 residues. Germline V gene sequence: CDR1 SGHTA, CDR2 FQGNSA. In DNA, the CDR3 is TGTGCCAGCAGTGAAATGGCGGGGGGCAATGAGCAGTTCTTC. This codes for CASSEMAGGNEQFF.

The chain is built from TRBV6-5 and TRBJ2-7; TRBD1 aligns across 7 bases. Germline loops: CDR1 MNHEY, CDR2 SVGAGI. The CDR3 runs 13 residues. Germline trimming cut 7 bases from V and 0 bases from J; bases unmatched to any gene: 3. The CDR3 DNA follows: TGTGCCAGCAAGGGGGCGCCCTCCTACGAGCAGTACTTC. This codes for CASKGAPSYEQYF.

This clone has just a few counts. The rearrangement uses TRBV6-6 and TRBJ1-1, with 7 bases that match TRBD1. V shed 7 bases and J 1 base; nucleotides not matched to a gene: 3. CDR3 length: 13 residues. Germline V gene sequence: CDR1 MNHNY, CDR2 SVGAGI (reference sequence). CDR3 nucleotide sequence: TGTGCCAGCACCTACAGGGGGAACACTGAAGCTTTCTTT. Encoded protein: CASTYRGNTEAFF.

The chain uses TRBV4-1 and TRBJ2-4, with D perhaps TRBD2 (6 bases). The V gene lost 1 base and the J gene lost 0 bases, with 10 bases spanning the gap. This CDR3 is built from 16 residues. Germline V CDR1 and CDR2: MGHRA, YSYEKL. CDR3 DNA sequence: TGCGCCAGCAGCCAAGTCGCGGGATTAGCCAAAAACATTCAGTACTTC. This translates into CASSQVAGLAKNIQYF.

The V gene is TRBV5-1, the J gene TRBJ2-3; 10 bases map to TRBD2. Trimming removed 3 bases from V and 0 bases from J; junction bases left unmatched: 7. The CDR3 length is 17 residues. Per germline, CDR1 SGHRS and CDR2 YFSETQ. The CDR3 sequence: CASSSRTSGDSTDTQYF. The DNA for the CDR3 is TGCGCCAGCAGCTCCCGCACTAGCGGGGACAGCACAGATACGCAGTATTTT. Variable domain in full (rest from reference TRBV5-1 and TRBJ2-3): KAGVTQTPRYLIKTRGQQVTLSCSPISGHRSVSWYQQTPGQGLQFLFEYFSETQRNKGNFPGRFSGRQFSNSRSEMNVSTLELGDSALYLCASSSRTSGDSTDTQYFGPGTRLTVL.

V and J are TRBV5-6 and TRBJ2-2; D possibly corresponds to TRBD2 (7 bases). Germline CDR1 SGHDT, CDR2 YYEEEE. The CDR3 totals 14 residues. Trimming cost V 9 bases and J 5 bases, with 17 bases left between them. The CDR3 DNA sequence: TGTGCCACCTCCCGAGGGGGGGGGACCGGGGAGCTGTTTTTT. Translating gives CATSRGGGTGELFF.

The rearrangement uses TRBV2 and TRBJ2-7; a possible D gene is TRBD1 (6 bases). V shed 7 bases and J shed 2 bases, with 9 bases lying between them. The length of the CDR3 is 12 residues. Germline lookup yields CDR1 SNHLY and CDR2 FYNNEI. Here the CDR3 DNA reads TGTGCCAGCATGAGGGACACCTACGAGCAGTACTTC. Translating it yields CASMRDTYEQYF.

This clone was observed a single time. V is TRBV15 and J is TRBJ1-2; no clear D gene. The germline V and J ends were trimmed by 0 bases and 3 bases, with 11 bases remaining between them. Looked up from germline, CDR1 is LNHNV and CDR2 is YYDKDF (reference sequence). This CDR3 comprises 15 residues. The chain's CDR3 is CATSRDRADYYGYTF. CDR3 DNA: TGTGCCACCAGCAGAGATCGGGCGGACTACTATGGCTACACCTTC.

Worth noting for this clone: The conserved closing phenylalanine or tryptophan is absent in this CDR3, likely reflecting a read error. This chain joins TRBV19 and TRBJ1-5; 7 bases are a match to TRBD1. V trimming: 5 bases; J trimming: 0 bases; junction bases outside the gene matches: 4. The CDR3 totals 15 residues. CDR1 is LNHDA, CDR2 SQIVND, per germline (reference sequence). CDR3: CASSGGQSSNQPQHL. The CDR3 DNA reads TGTGCCAGTAGTGGGGGACAGAGTAGCAATCAGCCCCAGCATCTT.

The chain is built from TRBV19 and TRBJ2-2; no clear D. This CDR3 has 12 residues. Germline CDR1 LNHDA, CDR2 SQIVND (reference sequence). V was pared by 5 bases and J by 3 bases, with 4 bases between. The CDR3 protein is CASSQDTGELFF. The CDR3 bases are TGTGCCAGTAGTCAGGACACCGGGGAGCTGTTTTTT.

This clone occurred a few times. V is TRBV27 and J is TRBJ2-7; D not resolved. V dropped 8 bases and J dropped 3 bases, with 14 bases sitting between them. Germline V gene sequence: CDR1 MNHEY, CDR2 SMNVEV (reference sequence). The CDR3 is 13 residues long. This chain's CDR3 is CASVGASIYEQYF. The DNA for the CDR3 is TGTGCCAGCGTTGGAGCCAGCATCTACGAGCAGTACTTC.

The chain carries TRBV5-1 and TRBJ2-2, with 8 positions matching TRBD2. Germline V gives CDR1 SGHRS, CDR2 YFSETQ. Trimming took 4 bases from V and 5 from J; bases not matched to a gene: 4. This CDR3 is 14 amino acids long. CDR3 coding DNA: TGCGCCAGCAGCGCCCGGGAGGGGACCGGGGAGCTGTTTTTT. It specifies CASSAREGTGELFF.

This rearrangement joins TRBV15 to TRBJ2-2; 8 bases match TRBD2. CDR1 is LNHNV, CDR2 YYDKDF, per germline (reference sequence). With 6 bases clipped from V and 6 bases from J, the junction kept 15 bases outside the gene matches. The CDR3 extends over 17 amino acids. The CDR3 protein is CATSMRVTSEDSGELFF. The DNA for the CDR3 is TGTGCCACCAGTATGAGGGTGACTAGCGAAGATTCCGGGGAGCTGTTTTTT.

This clone was seen a handful of times. The chain uses TRBV7-2 and TRBJ2-5, with 12 nucleotides matching TRBD2. CDR3 length equals 17 residues. In germline, CDR1 is SGHTA, CDR2 FQGNSA. Trimming took 3 bases from V and 2 from J; bases not matched to a gene: 7. CDR3 residues: CASSFRTSGTTQETQYF. CDR3 bases: TGTGCCAGCAGCTTCCGGACTAGCGGGACCACGCAAGAGACCCAGTACTTC.

This clone was seen a handful of times. The gene calls are TRBV19 and TRBJ2-5, with D maybe TRBD1 (6 bases). This CDR3 is built from 13 residues. The germline V gene has CDR1 LNHDA and CDR2 SQIVND (reference sequence). The V gene lost 7 bases and the J gene lost 1 base, with 10 bases spanning the gap. CDR3 coding DNA: TGTGCCAGTAATCAACAGGGCCAAGAGACCCAGTACTTC. This codes for CASNQQGQETQYF.

The chain links TRBV6-5 to TRBJ2-2; D gene unclear. Germline V lookup: CDR1 MNHEY, CDR2 SVGAGI. The V end lost 0 bases, the J end lost 5 bases, and 13 bases lay between the germline ends. The CDR3 spans 16 residues. CDR3 amino acids: CASSYSTGFETGELFF. The CDR3 nucleotides are TGTGCCAGCAGTTACTCGACCGGGTTTGAAACCGGGGAGCTGTTTTTT.

The rearrangement links TRBV4-1 to TRBJ1-2, with D possibly TRBD1 on 6 matching bases. V lost 3 bases and J lost 8, with 13 bases in between. In germline, CDR1 is MGHRA, CDR2 YSYEKL. The length of the CDR3 is 13 residues. The CDR3 nucleotides are TGCGCCAGCAGCCAGGACAGCTTAAGGGGCTACACCTTC. Amino acids: CASSQDSLRGYTF.

V gene TRBV7-9 combines with J gene TRBJ2-7, with 12 bases that match TRBD2. Trimming at V came to 5 bases and at J to 3 bases, leaving 5 bases not matched to a gene. CDR1 SEHNR and CDR2 FQNEAQ come from the germline V gene (reference sequence). The CDR3 loop spans 15 amino acids. The CDR3: CASSPWTSGIYEQYF. The DNA for the CDR3 is TGTGCCAGCAGCCCGTGGACTAGCGGGATCTACGAGCAGTACTTC. Full variable domain (remainder filled in from reference TRBV7-9 and TRBJ2-7): DTGVSQNPRHKITKRGQNVTFRCDPISEHNRLYWYRQTLGQGPEFLTYFQNEAQLEKSRLLSDRFSAERPKGSFSTLEIQRTEQGDSAMYLCASSPWTSGIYEQYFGPGTRLTVT.

This clone was recorded once. This sequence joins TRBV7-2 and TRBJ2-3; unclear D gene. The CDR3 sequence is 18 residues long. The germline V gene encodes CDR1 SGHTA and CDR2 FQGNSA. The V end was cut by 3 bases, the J end by 0 bases, with 19 bases between. The CDR3 reads CASSLAIPGRSSTDTQYF. CDR3 sequence (DNA): TGTGCCAGCAGCTTGGCTATCCCTGGGCGCTCTAGCACAGATACGCAGTATTTT.

The genes are TRBV7-2 and TRBJ2-7, with 8 nucleotides matching TRBD2. From germline, CDR1 is SGHTA and CDR2 FQGNSA. V was pared by 4 bases and J by 7 bases, with 9 bases of the junction left unmatched. The CDR3 runs 14 residues. CDR3 amino acids: CASSYSGALGEQYF. CDR3 nucleotide sequence: TGTGCCAGCAGCTATAGCGGGGCCTTGGGGGAGCAGTACTTC.